Listed below are T cell receptor beta chains from one sample, sequenced in a study of T cells in Graves' hyperthyroidism and ophthalmopathy. TCRdb reprocessed the multiplex PCR reads via MiXCR and lists one record per CDR3 protein. The data hold approximately 430,000 distinct CDR3 sequences, with 15% to 19% observed a single time. What was sequenced was blood. These TCRs come from a woman aged 18-35 years with Graves' hyperthyroidism. The CDR3 runs from the conserved cysteine through the conserved F or W. D genes are given only for firm matches. The size of a clone is reported for some rows only, either as once, few or many, or as a class for expanded clones.

-	TRBJ2-2	TRBV7-3	-	CALRSDHTGELFF	TGTGCCTTACGGAGCGATCACACCGGGGAGCTGTTTTTT
many	TRBJ1-1	TRBV5-1	-	CASSRLGQNTEAFF	TGCGCCAGCAGCCGCCTCGGACAGAACACTGAAGCTTTCTTT
few	TRBJ2-7	TRBV29-1	-	CSAAAVATYEQYF	TGCAGCGCCGCCGCCGTAGCGACCTACGAGCAGTACTTC
many	TRBJ1-1	TRBV12-3/TRBV12-4	-	CASSFTANTEAFF	TGTGCCAGCAGTTTTACAGCGAACACTGAAGCTTTCTTT
many	TRBJ1-2	TRBV2	-	CASSEEAKPLYGYTF	TGTGCCAGCAGTGAAGAGGCCAAACCGCTTTATGGCTACACCTTC
-	TRBJ2-7	TRBV5-1	TRBD1	CASSWGQAYEQYF	TGCGCCAGCAGCTGGGGACAGGCCTACGAGCAGTACTTC
-	TRBJ1-5	TRBV6-2/TRBV6-3	TRBD1	CASRTGLQPQHF	TGTGCCAGCAGGACAGGGCTTCAGCCCCAGCATTTT
-	TRBJ2-5	TRBV7-2	-	CASSSIGSRGMETQYF	TGTGCCAGCAGTTCGATCGGGTCCCGAGGGATGGAGACCCAGTACTTC
many	TRBJ1-2	TRBV9	-	CASSVGSAGYTF	TGTGCCAGCAGCGTAGGATCAGCTGGCTACACCTTC
few	TRBJ2-2	TRBV15	TRBD2	CATSRKLAGGTGELFF	TGTGCCACCAGCAGGAAACTAGCGGGAGGAACCGGGGAGCTGTTTTTT
once	TRBJ1-2	TRBV6-5	TRBD1	CASSYSTGTGFGYTF	TGTGCCAGCAGTTACTCGACAGGGACAGGGTTCGGCTACACCTTC
many	TRBJ2-4	TRBV28	-	CASSQIGGIRAKNIQYF	TGTGCCAGCAGCCAAATCGGAGGGATTCGGGCCAAAAACATTCAGTACTTC
-	TRBJ2-1	TRBV5-5	-	CASSQIQGNEQFF	TGTGCCAGCAGCCAGATACAGGGAAATGAGCAGTTCTTC
many	TRBJ2-5	TRBV7-3	-	CASSPGHQETQYF	TGTGCCAGCAGCCCTGGACATCAAGAGACCCAGTACTTC
-	TRBJ2-5	TRBV7-2	TRBD2	CASSLVLAGRPTQYF	TGTGCCAGCAGCTTAGTACTAGCGGGGCGTCCGACCCAGTACTTC
once	TRBJ1-6	TRBV4-2	-	CASSRPASPLHF	TGTGCCAGCAGCCGTCCGGCTTCACCCCTCCACTTT
-	TRBJ2-1	TRBV7-2	TRBD1	CASSRRDRGLYNEQFF	TGTGCCAGCAGCAGGAGGGACAGGGGGCTTTACAATGAGCAGTTCTTC
-	TRBJ1-6	TRBV4-3	-	CASSQDPSTNSPLHF	TGCGCCAGCAGCCAAGATCCCTCAACTAATTCACCCCTCCACTTT
many	TRBJ1-1	TRBV18	-	CASSPTREITEAFF	TGTGCCAGCTCACCCACACGAGAAATCACTGAAGCTTTCTTT
many	TRBJ2-1	TRBV24-1	-	CATSETAALAHYNEQFF	TGTGCCACCAGTGAAACAGCGGCACTAGCTCACTACAATGAGCAGTTCTTC
-	TRBJ2-1	TRBV20-1	TRBD2	CSAKPPRESGLAGGRSYNEQFF	TGCAGTGCCAAACCTCCAAGAGAGAGCGGGCTAGCGGGGGGAAGATCCTACAATGAGCAGTTCTTC
-	TRBJ1-2	TRBV6-1	-	CASLSGAGMRGYTF	TGTGCCAGTCTATCAGGGGCTGGTATGCGGGGCTACACCTTC
few	TRBJ2-3	TRBV10-2	TRBD1	CASSDSRDRARGTDTQYF	TGCGCCAGCAGTGATTCCCGGGACAGGGCGCGGGGCACAGATACGCAGTATTTT
few	TRBJ1-4	TRBV2	-	CATPGAANEKLFF	TGTGCCACCCCCGGGGCGGCTAATGAAAAACTGTTTTTT
few	TRBJ2-7	TRBV20-1	TRBD2	CSARDGTSAIYEQYF	TGCAGTGCTAGAGATGGGACTAGCGCTATTTACGAGCAGTACTTC
-	TRBJ2-1	TRBV6-1	-	CASSPEPFRGFYNEQFF	TGTGCCAGCAGCCCGGAACCCTTCCGGGGCTTCTACAATGAGCAGTTCTTC
-	TRBJ2-1	TRBV2	TRBD2	CASTSAGFDNEQFF	TGTGCCAGCACGTCAGCGGGGTTTGACAATGAGCAGTTCTTC